Shown below are 8 T cell receptor beta chains from a single sample sequenced in a study of T cell responses to AZD1222 COVID-19 vaccine. The assay was immunoSEQ multiplex PCR, and TCRdb's table has in-frame clones only and misses some. This repertoire shows roughly 140,000 clones, 85% to 95% found once; its top ten account for about 1.9%. The sample was peripheral blood, taken on day 0 of AZD1222 vaccination. Receptors were obtained from an adult in good health.

The V gene is TRBV27, the J gene TRBJ1-2, with D possibly matching TRBD1 (6 bases). The CDR3 runs 15 residues. With 0 bases removed from V and 8 bases from J, the gap between germline ends came to 16 bases. The germline V gene has CDR1 MNHEY and CDR2 SMNVEV (reference sequence). Here the CDR3 DNA reads TGTGCCAGCAGTTTATCAGGAGCCGGGGGCCGCGGCTACACCTTC. This sequence encodes CASSLSGAGGRGYTF.

This chain links TRBV7-8 with TRBJ1-1, with D possibly being TRBD1 (5 bases). Germline V CDR1 and CDR2: SGHVS, FQNEAQ. The CDR3 consists of 13 residues. V was shortened by 5 bases and J by 2 bases, with 9 bases between the two germline ends. CDR3 nucleotides: TGTGCCAGCAGCCCGACAGCCAACACTGAAGCTTTCTTT. Protein sequence: CASSPTANTEAFF.

This clone has only a few counts. This chain connects TRBV3-1 (or the pseudogene TRBV3-2) to TRBJ2-3, with D perhaps assigned TRBD1 or TRBD2 (6 bases each). The V gene's germline CDR1 is LGHDT and CDR2 YNNKEL (reference sequence). This CDR3 has 14 residues. The V end was cut by 8 bases, the J end by 8 bases, with 20 bases between. Here the CDR3 reads CASCLGGPWTTQYF. Here the CDR3 DNA reads TGTGCCAGCTGCCTCGGGGGCCCGTGGACTACGCAGTATTTT.

V usage is TRBV3-1 (or the pseudogene TRBV3-2) and J usage is TRBJ2-7, with 7 positions matching TRBD1. The CDR3 is made up of 14 amino acids. V shed 3 bases and J 6 bases; nucleotides not matched to a gene: 8. Germline CDR1 LGHDT, CDR2 YNNKEL (reference sequence). The DNA for the CDR3 is TGTGCCAGCAGCCACCGACAGGGATCGGGCGAGCAGTACTTC. Translation gives CASSHRQGSGEQYF.

The V and J genes are TRBV19 and TRBJ2-1; the match to TRBD2 covers 8 bases. Per germline, CDR1 LNHDA and CDR2 SQIVND (reference sequence). J gave up 10 bases and V 6 bases, and 11 bases lay outside the gene matches. This CDR3 has 14 amino acids. CDR3 nucleotide sequence: TGTGCCAGTAGGACAAGCGGGGGATCGGGAGAGCAGTTCTTC. Protein sequence: CASRTSGGSGEQFF.

V and J are TRBV18 and TRBJ1-3; the D gene is possibly TRBD1 (6 bases). The CDR3 contains 13 residues. V was trimmed by 6 bases and J by 7 bases, leaving 13 bases between them. Germline V gene lookup returns CDR1 KGHSH and CDR2 LQKENI. CDR3: CASSPGARNTIYF. CDR3 DNA sequence: TGTGCCAGCTCGCCAGGGGCCCGGAACACCATATATTTT.

The chain recombines TRBV10-2 with TRBJ2-1; 12 nucleotides align to TRBD2. J was trimmed by 9 bases and V by 7 bases; bases with no gene match: 10. CDR1 WSHSY and CDR2 SAAADI come from the germline V gene. The CDR3 has 15 residues. The chain's CDR3 is CASNPLAGGGSEQFF. CDR3 sequence (DNA): TGCGCCAGCAACCCCCTAGCGGGAGGGGGGAGTGAGCAGTTCTTC.

Written as DNA, the CDR3 is TGTGCCAGCAAGCCTCTGGACACAGATACGCAGTATTTT. This codes for CASKPLDTDTQYF. This chain uses TRBV6-5 with TRBJ2-3; no clear D gene. This CDR3 spans 13 amino acids. V lost 7 bases and J 2 bases, leaving 10 bases between the germline ends. The germline CDR1 and CDR2 sequences are MNHEY and SVGAGI.